This TCR beta chain was retrieved from a study of cytomegalovirus exposure and HLA in healthy donors. To note about this clone: Its matching antigen is unknown.

The PCR used 60 Vbeta and 13 Jbeta primers. The method was immunoSEQ multiplex PCR; TCRdb's version includes in-frame clones alone and lacks a portion of them. The sample holds under 150,000 clones; 72% are singletons and the top ten take less than 2.5%. From germline, CDR1 is ENHRY and CDR2 SYGVKD. Trimming removed 6 bases at V and 2 bases at J, with 10 bases between. This CDR3 contains 13 residues. Study-wide results and caveats: Serostatus for CMV was the only available immune exposure information. In a later analysis, common viral pathogens appeared linked to several of the most significant clusters. A later analysis linked a missense variant in DCLRE1C to the trimming of TCR beta V and J genes.

Every donor was a healthy person donating bone marrow. Sequenced sample: PBMCs. V is TRBV10-3 and J is TRBJ2-5, with D unresolved. The origin of this receptor is a man between 35 and 55 years old in good health and CMV-seronegative. The CDR3 loop is CAIRNRAQETQYF. DNA for the CDR3: TGTGCCATCAGAAACAGAGCTCAAGAGACCCAGTACTTC.